This TCR beta chain was documented in a study of T cells in Graves' hyperthyroidism and ophthalmopathy. As regards this clonotype: The junction does not match germline at one end; this may be a read error.

TCR beta CDR3 regions were amplified from RNA. HTBI primers were the set used in a first-round RT-PCR of the TCR CDR3. TCRdb used MiXCR to reprocess the multiplex PCR reads, holding one entry per CDR3 protein. The top ten clones hold around 47% of a sample with 490,000 or so distinct CDR3 sequences, approximately 23% of them seen once. CDR1 is SQVTM, CDR2 ANQGSEA, per germline. The CDR3 has 12 residues. Sequencing was done on a sample of blood. The clonotype was recovered from a woman between 65 and 79 years old with Graves' ophthalmopathy. This chain connects TRBV29-1 to TRBJ1-2; D is uncertain. The CDR3 nucleotides are TGCAGCGCCTGGTGGCAGGAGAATGGTTACACCTTC. This sequence encodes CSAWWQENGYTF.